This T cell receptor beta chain was found in a study of T cell changes during pregnancy in multiple sclerosis. The trim removed 2 bases at V and 5 bases at J, leaving 11 bases unmatched. The CDR3 consists of 16 residues. CDR1 is KGHSH, CDR2 LQKENI, per germline. Assay: immunoSEQ multiplex PCR; the TCRdb copy retains only in-frame clones and omits some. The sample has approximately 53,000 clones; nearly 90% are singletons. The sequence was collected from a female donor in good health, enrolled as a control in a pregnancy study. This chain connects TRBV18 to TRBJ2-5; TRBD2 matches at 7 bases. The sequencing here drew on peripheral blood, taken after pregnancy. DNA of the CDR3: TGTGCCAGCTCACCAGGGACTACCCTAGGCGGGGAGACCCAGTACTTC. It is translated as CASSPGTTLGGETQYF.